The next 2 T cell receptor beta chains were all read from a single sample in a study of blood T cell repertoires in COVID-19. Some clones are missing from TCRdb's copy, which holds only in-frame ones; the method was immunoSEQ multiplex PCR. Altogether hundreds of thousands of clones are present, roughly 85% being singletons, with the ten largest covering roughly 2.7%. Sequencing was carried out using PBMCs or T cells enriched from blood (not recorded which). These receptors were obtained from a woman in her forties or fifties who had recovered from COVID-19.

The CDR3 sequence: CASGVTGYYGYTF. Here the CDR3 DNA reads TGTGCCAGCGGTGTAACAGGCTACTATGGCTACACCTTC. This sequence joins TRBV2 and TRBJ1-2, with D possibly matching TRBD1 (5 bases). The CDR3 contains 13 residues. V was clipped by 8 bases and J by 3 bases, with 13 bases between them. The germline CDR1 and CDR2 sequences are SNHLY and FYNNEI.

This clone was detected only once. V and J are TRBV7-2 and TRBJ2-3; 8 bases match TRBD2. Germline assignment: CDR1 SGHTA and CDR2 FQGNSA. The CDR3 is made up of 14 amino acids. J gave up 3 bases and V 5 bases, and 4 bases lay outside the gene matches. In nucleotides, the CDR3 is TGTGCCAGCAGCACGGGACTAGGAACAGATACGCAGTATTTT. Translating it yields CASSTGLGTDTQYF.